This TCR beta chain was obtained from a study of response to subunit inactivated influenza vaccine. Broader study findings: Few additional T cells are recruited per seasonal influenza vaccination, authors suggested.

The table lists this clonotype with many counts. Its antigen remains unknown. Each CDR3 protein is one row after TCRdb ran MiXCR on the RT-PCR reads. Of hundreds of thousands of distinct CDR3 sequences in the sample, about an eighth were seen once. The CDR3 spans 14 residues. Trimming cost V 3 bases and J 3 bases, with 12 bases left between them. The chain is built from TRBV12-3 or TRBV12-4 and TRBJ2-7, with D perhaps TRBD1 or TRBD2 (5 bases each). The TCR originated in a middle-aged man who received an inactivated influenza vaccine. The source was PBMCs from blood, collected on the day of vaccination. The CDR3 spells CASSLGQGVYEQYF. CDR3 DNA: TGTGCCAGCAGTTTGGGCCAGGGAGTCTACGAGCAGTACTTC.